The clone carrying this T cell receptor (beta chain) occurred a few times. Its antigen is not known. CDR3-region Arm-PCR and iRepertoire HTBI primers produced the TCR beta libraries. MiXCR, run by TCRdb on the multiplex PCR reads, gives a single entry per CDR3 protein. Of roughly 420,000 distinct CDR3 sequences detected, around 16% appear once; the ten largest clones hold 22%. This sample was included in a study of regulatory T cells in long-lasting Graves disease. Study background: Graves' cases, newly diagnosed, had used antithyroid drugs under 3 months.

Time point of the sample: newly diagnosed GD, antithyroid drugs for less than 3 months. Extracted RNA from PBMCs served as the source of the TCR library. Patients of an endocrinology department in Xi'an, China, were included. Study-wide points: Persistent disease exhibited a predilection for TRBV28, TRBJ1-2 and TRBJ2-5. Researchers examined only peripheral blood and not thyroid tissue.

Germline V gene lookup returns CDR1 MNHEY and CDR2 SMNVEV (reference sequence). Trimming stripped 6 bases from V and 5 bases from J, with 14 bases between. This CDR3 region has 13 residues. V and J are TRBV27 and TRBJ2-7, with a tentative D call TRBD1 (7 bases). This clonotype was sampled from a female donor with Graves disease. The specimen was peripheral blood mononuclear cells (PBMCs), collected at new diagnosis, from a patient treated with antithyroid drugs. The CDR3 DNA reads as TGTGCCAGCAGATTCAGGGGGGATCACGAGCAGTACTTC. Translated: CASRFRGDHEQYF.